This T cell receptor beta chain was sequenced during a study of OX40 agonist ivuxolimab in advanced cancers. Study-level information: Patients treated during dose escalation were battling hepatocellular carcinoma, melanoma, renal cell or head and neck cancer.

The CDR3 runs to 16 residues. The germline CDR1 and CDR2 sequences are SGHAT and FQNNGV. The J segment lost 8 bases and the V segment lost 3 bases, leaving 11 bases of the junction unmatched. Clones were read by immunoSEQ multiplex PCR, and TCRdb kept only the in-frame ones, dropping some. The repertoire consists of 75,000 to 90,000 clones, with roughly 80% occurring once and the leading ten covering under 7.5%. This sequence originates from an adult with an advanced solid tumor such as melanoma, head and neck, liver or kidney cancer. The specimen was CD4+ or CD8+ T cells sorted from blood, collected in a trial of the OX40 agonist ivuxolimab. This rearrangement joins TRBV11-2 to TRBJ1-4; 8 bases match TRBD1. CDR3 DNA: TGTGCCAGCAGCTTCTTTCGGACAGGGACGCAGGAAAAACTGTTTTTT. It codes for CASSFFRTGTQEKLFF.